This T cell receptor beta chain was obtained from a study of breast tumors, draining lymph nodes, adjacent tissues. One entry per CDR3 protein results from TCRdb running MiXCR on the multiplex PCR reads. The data show about 13,000 distinct CDR3 sequences, around half seen once. A note on this clonotype: Its antigen is currently unknown.

General study results and limits: Compared with lymph nodes, tumors were less diverse; compared with nontumor tissue, more. Data only fit, rather than demonstrated, lymph node origin of most tumor T cells. Data fit most tumor T cells coming from lymph node, expanding in tumor.

Sequencing input: tumor-adjacent breast tissue. The TCR sequence derives from a female donor with breast cancer. Some clones in this sample may be carry-over from other donors' samples.

In DNA, the CDR3 is TGCAGTGCCGGGACAGGGAATGAGCCCCAGCATTTT. It yields the protein CSAGTGNEPQHF. This chain connects TRBV20-1 to TRBJ1-5; 9 positions agree with TRBD1. Germline CDR1 is DFQATT and CDR2 is SNEGSKA (reference sequence). The CDR3 loop spans 12 amino acids. Trimming at V came to 6 bases and at J to 8 bases, leaving 5 bases not matched to a gene.